Described below is a single TCR beta chain sequence and its context. Sequenced by immunoSEQ multiplex PCR; TCRdb stores in-frame clones only, minus some. The table lists tens of thousands of clones, roughly 90% of them singletons. These data come from a study of OX40 agonist ivuxolimab in advanced cancers. Blood sampling took place at baseline, cycle 4 day 1, and cycle 7 day 1. Trimming took 3 bases from V and 0 from J, leaving 15 bases between them. Germline assignment: CDR1 LNHDA and CDR2 SQIVND (reference sequence). This CDR3 is 16 amino acids long. This specimen consisted of CD4+ or CD8+ T cells sorted from blood, obtained in a trial of the OX40 agonist ivuxolimab. This rearrangement joins TRBV19 to TRBJ2-7; maybe TRBD2 (8 bases). The source of this sequence is an adult with an advanced solid tumor such as melanoma, head and neck, liver or kidney cancer. Written as DNA, the CDR3 is TGTGCCAGTAGTATCGGGGACAGCGGGAGCTCCTACGAGCAGTACTTC. Its translation: CASSIGDSGSSYEQYF.